A single sample gave rise to the 18 T cell receptor beta chains below, sequenced in a study of blood T cell repertoires in COVID-19. Using immunoSEQ multiplex PCR, the repertoire was profiled, and TCRdb retains in-frame clones only, with some absent. This table has about 150,000 clones, roughly 85% appearing once. Sequencing was done on a sample of PBMCs or T cells enriched from blood (not recorded which). All receptors derive from a woman between 65 and 79 years old in a cohort exposed to, infected with or recovered from COVID-19 (not recorded which).

The chain combines TRBV6-5 with TRBJ1-5; 9 bases fit TRBD1. The CDR3 extends over 14 amino acids. Trimming removed 5 bases from V and 7 bases from J; junction bases left unmatched: 6. CDR1 is MNHEY and CDR2 is SVGAGI in the germline V gene. CDR3 in amino acids: CASSTGTGIQPQHF. DNA of the CDR3: TGTGCCAGCAGTACCGGGACAGGGATACAGCCCCAGCATTTT.

The chain employs TRBV6-2 or TRBV6-3 and TRBJ2-1; possible D gene TRBD2, 6 bases. Trimming removed 2 bases at V and 9 bases at J, with 14 bases between. Germline V lookup: CDR1 MNHEY, CDR2 SVGEGT. This CDR3 has 14 amino acids. CDR3 bases: TGTGCCAGCAGTTACGTCGGGATGGGGGGTGAGCAGTTCTTC. It translates to CASSYVGMGGEQFF.

The table lists this clone with a few counts. The chain links TRBV10-3 to TRBJ2-6; 10 bases are shared with TRBD1. CDR3 length: 17 residues. The V gene's germline CDR1 is ENHRY and CDR2 SYGVKD. The V and J ends lost 5 bases and 2 bases, in that order; junction bases with no gene match: 6. The CDR3 is CAISRRDRGAGANVLTF. For the CDR3, the DNA is TGTGCCATCAGTAGGCGGGACAGGGGCGCTGGGGCCAACGTCCTGACTTTC.

The genes are TRBV14 and TRBJ1-6; 10 bases align to TRBD1. V was clipped by 4 bases and J by 4 bases; unmatched bases: 7. The CDR3 sequence is 17 residues long. From germline, CDR1 is SGHDN and CDR2 FVKESK. The CDR3 protein is CASSPRDRGIYNSPLHF. The CDR3 bases are TGTGCCAGCAGCCCCCGGGACAGGGGTATTTATAATTCACCCCTCCACTTT.

CDR3 sequence reads: CASSRSGGKNEQYF. The CDR3 DNA reads TGTGCCAGCAGCAGGTCCGGGGGAAAAAACGAGCAGTACTTC. The V gene is TRBV11-3, the J gene TRBJ2-7; tentatively, D is TRBD2 (6 bases). CDR3 length: 14 residues. V was cut by 5 bases and J by 5 bases, with 16 bases left in between. The germline V gene has CDR1 SGHNT and CDR2 YENEEA. The full variable domain, in which reference TRBV11-3 and TRBJ2-7 provide the parts outside the CDR3, is EAGVVQSPRYKIIEKKQPVAFWCNPISGHNTLYWYLQNLGQGPELLIRYENEEAVDDSQLPKDRFSAERLKGVDSTLKIQPAELGDSAVYLCASSRSGGKNEQYFGPGTRLTVT.

The V and J genes are TRBV10-3 and TRBJ1-2; a weak D match, TRBD1 (5 bases). This CDR3 is built from 14 residues. The germline V gene encodes CDR1 ENHRY and CDR2 SYGVKD. Deletions cut 10 bases from V and 5 bases from J, with 20 bases between. DNA for the CDR3: TGTGCCACCCTTCCCCAGGGACTAGGGTATGGCTACACCTTC. Amino acids: CATLPQGLGYGYTF.

The genes are TRBV10-3 and TRBJ2-2; TRBD2 matches at 7 bases. Trimming removed 10 bases from V and 2 bases from J; junction bases left unmatched: 10. Germline values: CDR1 ENHRY, CDR2 SYGVKD. The CDR3 covers 15 residues. CDR3 loop: CATKTSALNTGELFF. CDR3 in DNA: TGTGCCACCAAAACTAGCGCCCTAAACACCGGGGAGCTGTTTTTT.

The chain couples TRBV19 to TRBJ1-1; D unresolved. V gave up 0 bases and J gave up 0 bases, with 14 bases separating them. The V gene's germline CDR1 is LNHDA and CDR2 SQIVND (reference sequence). The CDR3 loop spans 17 amino acids. The CDR3 sequence: CASSIDRGWKVNTEAFF. The DNA for the CDR3 is TGTGCCAGTAGTATAGATCGGGGTTGGAAGGTGAACACTGAAGCTTTCTTT.

Note on this clone: One junction end disagrees with the germline gene, perhaps due to a read error. The DNA of the CDR3 is TGTGCCAGTAGTATAATAGGTGGCCATGCGGCCCTCCTATTT. Protein: CASSIIGGHAALLF. This chain uses TRBV19 with TRBJ2-3; D remains ambiguous. This CDR3 comprises 14 residues. CDR1 and CDR2 (germline): LNHDA, SQIVND (reference sequence).

The rearrangement uses TRBV4-3 and TRBJ2-7, with TRBD1 matching 8 bases. Losses at the gene ends were 4 bases for V and 3 bases for J; bases not matched to a gene: 5. The CDR3 runs to 14 residues. Germline V gene data show CDR1 as LGHNA and CDR2 as YSLEER. The CDR3 is CASSPGQGIYEQYF. CDR3 sequence (DNA): TGCGCCAGCAGCCCTGGACAGGGAATCTACGAGCAGTACTTC.

The rearrangement links TRBV28 to TRBJ2-7; the match to TRBD1 covers 7 bases. V lost 4 bases and J lost 2; bases outside the gene matches: 5. The germline CDR1 and CDR2 sequences are MDHEN and SYDVKM. The CDR3 sequence is 14 residues long. CDR3 sequence (DNA): TGTGCCAGCAGTTACTACAGGGGCACCTACGAGCAGTACTTC. Translating it yields CASSYYRGTYEQYF.

The gene calls are TRBV30 and TRBJ1-1; 8 bases fit TRBD1. V lost 4 bases to trimming and J lost 5 bases; unmatched junction nucleotides: 15. Germline CDR1 and CDR2: GTSNPN and SVGIG (reference sequence). This CDR3 spans 16 amino acids. Here the CDR3 DNA reads TGTGCCTGGACTCAACCGAGGACAGGGTGGAGGACTGAAGCTTTCTTT. It encodes CAWTQPRTGWRTEAFF.

The rearrangement links TRBV3-1 (or the pseudogene TRBV3-2) to TRBJ1-1; no reliable D call. Looked up from germline, CDR1 is LGHDT and CDR2 is YNNKEL (reference sequence). This CDR3 is built from 14 residues. The V end was cut by 4 bases, the J end by 1 base, with 10 bases between. The CDR3 loop is CASSLVGPNTEAFF. In DNA, the CDR3 is TGTGCCAGCAGCCTCGTTGGCCCGAACACTGAAGCTTTCTTT.

This clone was observed a single time. The chain recombines TRBV6-5 with TRBJ1-2, with D uncertain. The germline V and J ends were trimmed by 10 bases and 2 bases, with 8 bases remaining between them. This CDR3 is 11 amino acids long. Germline V CDR1 and CDR2: MNHEY, SVGAGI. The CDR3 spells CATLDNYGYTF. The CDR3 nucleotides read TGTGCCACCCTAGACAACTATGGCTACACCTTC.

The chain couples TRBV10-3 to TRBJ2-5, with D hard to call. The length of the CDR3 is 12 residues. Looked up from germline, CDR1 is ENHRY and CDR2 is SYGVKD. Trimming removed 3 bases from V and 0 bases from J, with 2 bases in between. CDR3: CAISDNQETQYF. Written as DNA, the CDR3 is TGTGCCATCAGTGACAACCAAGAGACCCAGTACTTC.

The chain is built from TRBV7-2 and TRBJ1-4; the match to TRBD1 covers 10 bases. Germline V gene lookup returns CDR1 SGHTA and CDR2 FQGNSA. The CDR3 length is 18 residues. Trimming cost V 0 bases and J 5 bases; bases outside gene matches: 9. CDR3 sequence (DNA): TGTGCCAGCAGCTTAGCGGTTCTTAGGGGACAGGGGAATGAAAAACTGTTTTTT. This sequence encodes CASSLAVLRGQGNEKLFF.

The chain employs TRBV19 and TRBJ1-5; D gene unclear. CDR1 and CDR2 from the germline V gene are LNHDA and SQIVND (reference sequence). The CDR3 totals 15 residues. The ends were cut back, 3 bases at V and 4 bases at J, with 13 bases in the middle. CDR3 sequence reads: CASSIRRQVNQPQHF. DNA for the CDR3: TGTGCCAGTAGTATCCGACGTCAGGTTAATCAGCCCCAGCATTTT.

This clone has just one count. The chain has TRBV5-6 and TRBJ2-7, with 9 bases matching TRBD2. The length of the CDR3 is 16 residues. Germline-derived CDR1 and CDR2 are SGHDT and YYEEEE. J lost 0 bases, V lost 0 bases, and 4 bases had no gene match. The CDR3 DNA follows: TGTGCCAGCAGCTTGGACGCGGGAGGGTACTCCTACGAGCAGTACTTC. Its translation is CASSLDAGGYSYEQYF.